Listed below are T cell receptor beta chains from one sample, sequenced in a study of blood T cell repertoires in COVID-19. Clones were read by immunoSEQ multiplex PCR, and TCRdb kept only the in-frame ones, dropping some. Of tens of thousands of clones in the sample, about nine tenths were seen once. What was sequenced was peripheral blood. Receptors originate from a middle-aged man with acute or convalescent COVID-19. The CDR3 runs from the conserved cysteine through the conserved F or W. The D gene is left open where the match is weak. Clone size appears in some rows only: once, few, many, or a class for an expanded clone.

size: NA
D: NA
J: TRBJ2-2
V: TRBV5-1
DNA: TGCGCCAGCAGCTTGGCGACTACCGGGGAGCTGTTTTTT
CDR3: CASSLATTGELFF

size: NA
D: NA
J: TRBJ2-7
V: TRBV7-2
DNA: TGTGCCAGCAGCTTAGCGCTGGACATGATCTACGAGCAGTACTTC
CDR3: CASSLALDMIYEQYF

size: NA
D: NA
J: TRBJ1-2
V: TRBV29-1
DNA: TGCAGCGTTGGAAAGGGCAGGGCCACAGCTAACTATGGCTACACCTTC
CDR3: CSVGKGRATANYGYTF

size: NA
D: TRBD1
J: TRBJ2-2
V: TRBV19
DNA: TGTGCCAGTAGTTGGTCAGGGGGTAACACCGGGGAGCTGTTTTTT
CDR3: CASSWSGGNTGELFF

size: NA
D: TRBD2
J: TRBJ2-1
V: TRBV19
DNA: TGTGCCAGTAGTATCGCCGGGACTAGCGGGAGGACCTCCTACAATGAGCAGTTCTTC
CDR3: CASSIAGTSGRTSYNEQFF

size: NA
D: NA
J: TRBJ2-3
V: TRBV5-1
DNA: TGCGCCAGCAGTTCCGGACAGTTTACAGATACGCAGTATTTT
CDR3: CASSSGQFTDTQYF

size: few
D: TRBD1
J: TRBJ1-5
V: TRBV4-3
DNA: TGCGCCAGCAGCCAAGTCCTATTCGGACAGGGCCGCAGACCCCAGCATTTT
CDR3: CASSQVLFGQGRRPQHF

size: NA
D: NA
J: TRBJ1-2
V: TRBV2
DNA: TGTGCCAGCAGTGAATACGGTGGCTACACCTTC
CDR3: CASSEYGGYTF

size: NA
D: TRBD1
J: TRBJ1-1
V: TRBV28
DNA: TGTGCCAGCAGTCGGACAGGTACTGAAGCTTTCTTT
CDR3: CASSRTGTEAFF

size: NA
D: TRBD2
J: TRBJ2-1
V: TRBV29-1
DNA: TGCAGCGCACCGGTAAGCGGGAGGGCAAACAATGAGCAGTTCTTC
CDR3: CSAPVSGRANNEQFF

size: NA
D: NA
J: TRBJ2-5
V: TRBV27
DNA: TGTGCCAGCAGTTTGAGGGGGGGCAGGGAGACCCAGTACTTC
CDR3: CASSLRGGRETQYF

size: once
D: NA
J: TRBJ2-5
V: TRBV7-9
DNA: TGTGCCAGCAGCGGAGTCGGGGAGACCCAGTACTTC
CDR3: CASSGVGETQYF

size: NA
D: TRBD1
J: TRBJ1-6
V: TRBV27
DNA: TGTGCCAGCAGACTCCAGACAGGGCCTAATTCACCCCTCCACTTT
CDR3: CASRLQTGPNSPLHF

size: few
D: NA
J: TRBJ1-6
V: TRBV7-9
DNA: TGTGCCAGCAGCTTAGAACAGTATAATTCACCCCTCCACTTT
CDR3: CASSLEQYNSPLHF

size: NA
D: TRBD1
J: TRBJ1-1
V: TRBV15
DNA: TGTGCCACCAGCACCCCAGACAGGGTCACTGAAGCTTTCTTT
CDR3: CATSTPDRVTEAFF

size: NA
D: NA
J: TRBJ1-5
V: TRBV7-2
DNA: TGTGCCAGCAGCTTTAGCGGGGGGGCGGGTCAGCCCCAGCATTTT
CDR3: CASSFSGGAGQPQHF

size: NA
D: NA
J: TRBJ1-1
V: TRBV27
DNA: NA
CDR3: CASSILGGTNTEAFF

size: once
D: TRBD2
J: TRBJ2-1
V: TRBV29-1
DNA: TGCAGCGTTGGGCTAGCGGGAGGGAAGAATGAGCAGTTCTTC
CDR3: CSVGLAGGKNEQFF

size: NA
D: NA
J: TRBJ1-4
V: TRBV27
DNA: TGTGCCAGCAGTTTAAATGGGCCCTCAACTAATGAAAAACTGTTTTTT
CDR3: CASSLNGPSTNEKLFF

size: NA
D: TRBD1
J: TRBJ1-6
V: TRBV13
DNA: TGTGCCAGCAGCTTAGCCCGGACAGGGGAGTCACCCCTCCACTTT
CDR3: CASSLARTGESPLHF

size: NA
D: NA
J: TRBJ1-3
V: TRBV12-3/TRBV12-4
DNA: TGTGCCAGCAGCATACTAAACACCATATATTTT
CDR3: CASSILNTIYF

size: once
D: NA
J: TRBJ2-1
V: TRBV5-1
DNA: TGCGCCAGCAGCTTCGATAGTCCTGGGAGCTCCTACAATGAGCAGTTCTTC
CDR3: CASSFDSPGSSYNEQFF

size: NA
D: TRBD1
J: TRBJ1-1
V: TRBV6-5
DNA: TGTGCCAGCAGTCCGGGACAGGGAGGGGACACTGAAGCTTTCTTT
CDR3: CASSPGQGGDTEAFF

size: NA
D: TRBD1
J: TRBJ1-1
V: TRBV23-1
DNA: TGCGCCAGCAGTCCGGGACAGGGGAACACTGAAGCTTTCTTT
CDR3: CASSPGQGNTEAFF

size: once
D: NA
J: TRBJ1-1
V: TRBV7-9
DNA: TGTGCCAGCAGCTTAGCACAGGGCTCTGAAGCTTTCTTT
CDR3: CASSLAQGSEAFF

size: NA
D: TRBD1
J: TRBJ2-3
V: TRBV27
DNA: TGTGCCAGCAGTTTAACTACGGACAGGGGGCGCAGAGATACGCAGTATTTT
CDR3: CASSLTTDRGRRDTQYF

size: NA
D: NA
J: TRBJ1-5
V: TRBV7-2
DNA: TGTGCCAGCAGCTTTGGGCCAGGGGGCAATCAGCCCCAGCATTTT
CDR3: CASSFGPGGNQPQHF

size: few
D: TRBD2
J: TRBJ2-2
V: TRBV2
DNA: TGTGCCAGCACCCTAGGAGACCTAGCGGGAGGCGGGGAGCTGTTTTTT
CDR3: CASTLGDLAGGGELFF

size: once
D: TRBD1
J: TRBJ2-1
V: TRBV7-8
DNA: TGTGCCAGCAGCCCGAGCAGGGGGACAGGAGCCTACAATGAGCAGTTCTTC
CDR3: CASSPSRGTGAYNEQFF

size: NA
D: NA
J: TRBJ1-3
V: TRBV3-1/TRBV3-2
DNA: TGTGCCAGCAGCAACGGAGGGGTTCCTGGGAACACCATATATTTT
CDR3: CASSNGGVPGNTIYF

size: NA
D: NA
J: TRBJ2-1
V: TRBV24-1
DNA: TGTGCCACCAGTGTGACTTCCCGGTCCCCCTACAATGAGCAGTTCTTC
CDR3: CATSVTSRSPYNEQFF

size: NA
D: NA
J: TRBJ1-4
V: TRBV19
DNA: TGTGCCAGTAGTACAGAGCGGGCTGCAACTAATGAAAAACTGTTTTTT
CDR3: CASSTERAATNEKLFF